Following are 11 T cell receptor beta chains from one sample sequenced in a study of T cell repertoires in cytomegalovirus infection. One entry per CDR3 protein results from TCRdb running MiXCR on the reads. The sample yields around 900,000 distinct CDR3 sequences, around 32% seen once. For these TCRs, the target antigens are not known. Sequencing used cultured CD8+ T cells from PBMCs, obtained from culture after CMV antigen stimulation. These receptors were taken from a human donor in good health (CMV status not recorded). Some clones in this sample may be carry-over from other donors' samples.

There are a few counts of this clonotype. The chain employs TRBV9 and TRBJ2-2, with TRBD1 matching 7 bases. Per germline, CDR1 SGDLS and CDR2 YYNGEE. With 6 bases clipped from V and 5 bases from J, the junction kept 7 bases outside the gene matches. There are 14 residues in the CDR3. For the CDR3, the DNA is TGTGCCAGCAACAGGGGCTGGGGGACCGGGGAGCTGTTTTTT. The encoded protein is CASNRGWGTGELFF. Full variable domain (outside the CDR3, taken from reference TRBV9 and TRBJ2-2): DSGVTQTPKHLITATGQRVTLRCSPRSGDLSVYWYQQSLDQGLQFLIQYYNGEERAKGNILERFSAQQFPDLHSELNLSSLELGDSALYFCASNRGWGTGELFFGEGSRLTVL.

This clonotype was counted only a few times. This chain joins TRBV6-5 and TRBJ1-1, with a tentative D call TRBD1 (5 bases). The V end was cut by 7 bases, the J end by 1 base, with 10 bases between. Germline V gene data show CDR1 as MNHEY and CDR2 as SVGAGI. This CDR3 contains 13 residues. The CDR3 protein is CASNTDRNTEAFF. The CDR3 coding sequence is TGTGCCAGCAATACAGACAGGAACACTGAAGCTTTCTTT.

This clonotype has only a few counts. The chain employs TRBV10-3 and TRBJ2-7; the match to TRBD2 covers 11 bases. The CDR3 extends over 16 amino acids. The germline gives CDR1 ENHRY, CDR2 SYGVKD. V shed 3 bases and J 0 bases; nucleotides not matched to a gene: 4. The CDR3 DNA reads TGTGCCATCAGTGATCAGACTAGCGGGGTCTCCTACGAGCAGTACTTC. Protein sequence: CAISDQTSGVSYEQYF.

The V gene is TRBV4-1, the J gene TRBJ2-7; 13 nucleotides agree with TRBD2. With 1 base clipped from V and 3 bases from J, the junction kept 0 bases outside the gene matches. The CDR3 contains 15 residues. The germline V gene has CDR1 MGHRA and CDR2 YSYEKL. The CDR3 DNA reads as TGCGCCAGCAGCCAAGGACTAGCGGGGGGCTACGAGCAGTACTTC. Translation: CASSQGLAGGYEQYF.

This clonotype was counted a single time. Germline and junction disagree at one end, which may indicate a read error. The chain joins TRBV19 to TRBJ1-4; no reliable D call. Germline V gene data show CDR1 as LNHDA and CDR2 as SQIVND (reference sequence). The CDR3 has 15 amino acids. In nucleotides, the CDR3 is TGTGTCAGTAGCCGCCTGGACGGAGTAAATGAAAAACTGTTTTTT. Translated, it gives CVSSRLDGVNEKLFF.

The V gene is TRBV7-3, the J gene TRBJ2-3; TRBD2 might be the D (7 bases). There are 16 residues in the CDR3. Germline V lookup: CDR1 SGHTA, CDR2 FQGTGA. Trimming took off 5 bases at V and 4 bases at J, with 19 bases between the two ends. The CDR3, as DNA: TGTGCCAGCAGCCCCCTCGACGGGGGGCTCGCAGATACGCAGTATTTT. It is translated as CASSPLDGGLADTQYF.

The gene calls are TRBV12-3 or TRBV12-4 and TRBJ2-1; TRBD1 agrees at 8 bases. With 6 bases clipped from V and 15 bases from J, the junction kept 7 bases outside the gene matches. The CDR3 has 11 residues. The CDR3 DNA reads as TGTGCCAGCAGAAACGGACAGGGCCCGTTCTTC. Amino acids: CASRNGQGPFF.

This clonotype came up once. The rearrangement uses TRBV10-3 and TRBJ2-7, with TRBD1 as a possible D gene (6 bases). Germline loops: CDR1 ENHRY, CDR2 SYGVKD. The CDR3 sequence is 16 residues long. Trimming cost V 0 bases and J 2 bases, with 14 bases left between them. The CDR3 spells CAISESRQDRTYEQYF. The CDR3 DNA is TGTGCCATCAGTGAGTCTAGACAGGATCGGACCTACGAGCAGTACTTC.

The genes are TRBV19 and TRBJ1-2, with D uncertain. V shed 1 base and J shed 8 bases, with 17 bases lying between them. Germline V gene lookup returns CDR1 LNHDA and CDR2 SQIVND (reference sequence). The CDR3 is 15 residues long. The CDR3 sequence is CASSIVSVGLEGYTF. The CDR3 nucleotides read TGTGCCAGTAGTATAGTTTCGGTAGGCCTAGAAGGCTACACCTTC.

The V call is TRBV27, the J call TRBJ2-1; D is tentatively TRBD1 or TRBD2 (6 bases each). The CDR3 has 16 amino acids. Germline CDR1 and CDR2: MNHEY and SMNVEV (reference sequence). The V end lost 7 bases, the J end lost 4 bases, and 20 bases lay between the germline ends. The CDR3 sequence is CASTTPRGLMYNEQFF. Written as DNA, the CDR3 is TGTGCCAGCACTACACCCCGGGGGCTGATGTACAATGAGCAGTTCTTC.

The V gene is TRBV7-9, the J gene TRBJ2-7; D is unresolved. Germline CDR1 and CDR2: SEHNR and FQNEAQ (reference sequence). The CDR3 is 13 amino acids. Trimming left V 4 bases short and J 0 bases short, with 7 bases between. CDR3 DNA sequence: TGTGCCAGCAGCTCAATCTACTCCTACGAGCAGTACGTC. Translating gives CASSSIYSYEQYV.